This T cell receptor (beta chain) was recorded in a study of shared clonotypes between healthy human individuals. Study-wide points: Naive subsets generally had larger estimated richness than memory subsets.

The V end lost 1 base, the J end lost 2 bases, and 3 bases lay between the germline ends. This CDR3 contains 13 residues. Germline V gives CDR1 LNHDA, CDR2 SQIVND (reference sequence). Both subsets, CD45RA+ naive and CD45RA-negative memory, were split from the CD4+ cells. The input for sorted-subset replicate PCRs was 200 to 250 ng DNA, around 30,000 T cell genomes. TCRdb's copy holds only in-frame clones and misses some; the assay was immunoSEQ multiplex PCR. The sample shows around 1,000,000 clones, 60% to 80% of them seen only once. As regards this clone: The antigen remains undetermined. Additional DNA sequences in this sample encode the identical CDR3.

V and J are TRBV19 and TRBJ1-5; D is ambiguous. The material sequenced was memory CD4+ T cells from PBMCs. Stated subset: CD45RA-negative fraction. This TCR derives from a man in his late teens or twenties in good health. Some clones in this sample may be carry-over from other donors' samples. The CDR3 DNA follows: TGTGCCAGTAGTATAGCCGGCAATCAGCCCCAGCATTTT. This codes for CASSIAGNQPQHF. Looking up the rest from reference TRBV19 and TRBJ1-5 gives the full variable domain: DGGITQSPKYLFRKEGQNVTLSCEQNLNHDAMYWYRQDPGQGLRLIYYSQIVNDFQKGDIAEGYSVSREKKESFPLTVTSAQKNPTAFYLCASSIAGNQPQHFGDGTRLSIL.